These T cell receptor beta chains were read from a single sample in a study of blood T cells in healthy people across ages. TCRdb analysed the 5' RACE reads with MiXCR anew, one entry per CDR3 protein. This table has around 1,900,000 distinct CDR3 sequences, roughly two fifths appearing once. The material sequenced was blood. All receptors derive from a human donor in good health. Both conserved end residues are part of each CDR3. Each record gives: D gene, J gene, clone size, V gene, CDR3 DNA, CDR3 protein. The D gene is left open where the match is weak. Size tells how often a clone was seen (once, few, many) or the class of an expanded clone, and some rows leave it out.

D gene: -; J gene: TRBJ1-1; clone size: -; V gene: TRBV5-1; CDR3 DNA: TGCGCCAGCAGCCACCTCTCGGTGAACACTGAAGCTTTCTTT; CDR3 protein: CASSHLSVNTEAFF
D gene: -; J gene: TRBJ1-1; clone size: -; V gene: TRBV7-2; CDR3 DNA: TGTGCCAGCAGCAGGTCACAGGGTACCACTGAAGCTTTCTTT; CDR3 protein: CASSRSQGTTEAFF
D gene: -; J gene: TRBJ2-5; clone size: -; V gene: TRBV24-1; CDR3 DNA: TGTGCCACCAGTGAGGGAGAAACCCAGTACTTC; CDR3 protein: CATSEGETQYF
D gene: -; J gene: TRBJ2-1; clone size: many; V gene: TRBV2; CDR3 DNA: TGTGCCAGCAGTGAACCGGGGAATGAGCAGTTCTTC; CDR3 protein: CASSEPGNEQFF
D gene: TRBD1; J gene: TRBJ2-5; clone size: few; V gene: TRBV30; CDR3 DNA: TGTGCCTGGAACAGGGGTCGAGGACAAGAGACCCAGTACTTC; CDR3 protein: CAWNRGRGQETQYF
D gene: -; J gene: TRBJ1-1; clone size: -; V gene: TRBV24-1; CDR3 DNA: TGTGCCACCAGTGATTGGATGGGCACTGAAGCTTTCTTT; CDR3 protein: CATSDWMGTEAFF
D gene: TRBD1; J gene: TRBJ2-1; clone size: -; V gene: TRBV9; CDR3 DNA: TGTGCCAGCAGCCCCCCCGGACAGGGGCCCAATGAGCAGTTCTTC; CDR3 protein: CASSPPGQGPNEQFF
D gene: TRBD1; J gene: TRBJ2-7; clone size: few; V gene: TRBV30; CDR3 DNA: TGTGCCTGCCTACTCCGGGACAGGGTAGGCGAGCAGTACTTC; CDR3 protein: CACLLRDRVGEQYF
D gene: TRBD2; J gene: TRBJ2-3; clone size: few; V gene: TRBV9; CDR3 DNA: TGTGCCAGCAGCGTAGGCCTAGCGGGGCGCACAGATACGCAGTATTTT; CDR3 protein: CASSVGLAGRTDTQYF
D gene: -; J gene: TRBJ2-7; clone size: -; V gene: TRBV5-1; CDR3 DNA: TGCGCCAGCAGAACGGGACCGGGACCCTACGAGCAGTACTTC; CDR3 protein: CASRTGPGPYEQYF
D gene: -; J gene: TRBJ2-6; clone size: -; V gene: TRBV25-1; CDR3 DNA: TGTGCCAGCAGTGGATTCGCTGGGGCCAACGTCCTGACTTTC; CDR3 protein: CASSGFAGANVLTF
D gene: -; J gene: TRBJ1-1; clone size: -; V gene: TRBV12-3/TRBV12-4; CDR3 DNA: TGTGCCAGCAATTCGGGGGCGAATACTGAAGCTTTCTTT; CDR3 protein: CASNSGANTEAFF
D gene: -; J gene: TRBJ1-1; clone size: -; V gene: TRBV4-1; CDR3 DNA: TGCGCCAGCAGCCACCTACTGGGGGAGGAAGCTTTCTTT; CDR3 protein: CASSHLLGEEAFF
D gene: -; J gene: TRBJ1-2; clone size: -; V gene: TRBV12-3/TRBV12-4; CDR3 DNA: TGTGCCATCTTAGTCCCGGGCGGGGGCTACACCTTC; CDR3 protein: CAILVPGGGYTF
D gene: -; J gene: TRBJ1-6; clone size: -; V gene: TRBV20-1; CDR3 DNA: TGCAGTGCTCAGATGCAGGGAATTCCTTCACCCCTCCACTTT; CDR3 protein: CSAQMQGIPSPLHF
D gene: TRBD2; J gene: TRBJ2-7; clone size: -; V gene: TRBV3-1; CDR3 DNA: TGTGCCAGCAGCCAAGATTTGGGAGGGTCCGGTGACGAGCAGTACTTC; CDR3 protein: CASSQDLGGSGDEQYF
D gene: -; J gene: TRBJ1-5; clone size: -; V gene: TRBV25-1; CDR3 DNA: TGTGCCAGCCCCCCACGGCAGCCCCAGCATTTT; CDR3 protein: CASPPRQPQHF
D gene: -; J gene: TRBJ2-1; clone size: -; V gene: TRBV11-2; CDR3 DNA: TGTGCCAGCAGCTTAGTTCCAGCTCCTAGCTCCTACAATGAGCAGTTCTTC; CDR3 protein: CASSLVPAPSSYNEQFF
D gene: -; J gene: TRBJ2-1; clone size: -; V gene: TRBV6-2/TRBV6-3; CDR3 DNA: TGTGCCAGCAGTTATGCAATAAAAAGTGAGCAGTTCTTC; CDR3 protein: CASSYAIKSEQFF
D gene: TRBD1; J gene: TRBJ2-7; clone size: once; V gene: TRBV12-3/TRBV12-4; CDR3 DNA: TGTGCCAGCAGACAGGACAGGGGAGGCGAGCAGTACTTC; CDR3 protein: CASRQDRGGEQYF
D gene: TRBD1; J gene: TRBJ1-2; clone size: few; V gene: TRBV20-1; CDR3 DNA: TGCAGTGCTGTGGCAGGGGGACGCCCGCACGGCTACACCTTC; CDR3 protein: CSAVAGGRPHGYTF
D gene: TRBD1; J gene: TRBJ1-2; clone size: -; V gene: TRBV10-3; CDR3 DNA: TGTGCCATCAGTGATCCAGGGGGGTCCTATGGCTACACCTTC; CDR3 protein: CAISDPGGSYGYTF
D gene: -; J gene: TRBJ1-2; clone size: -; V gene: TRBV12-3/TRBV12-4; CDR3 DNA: TGTGCCAGCAGTTTAAGCGGACACGACAACTATGACTACACCTTC; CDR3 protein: CASSLSGHDNYDYTF
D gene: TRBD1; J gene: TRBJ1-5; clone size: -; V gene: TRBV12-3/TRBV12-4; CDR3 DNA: TGTGCCAGCAGCTTATACCTCAGGGGGAGAATTCAGCCCCAGCATTTT; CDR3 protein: CASSLYLRGRIQPQHF
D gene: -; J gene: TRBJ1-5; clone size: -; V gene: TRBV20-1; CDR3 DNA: TGCAGTGCTAGATTCCCCAGGAGGGGTAATCAGCCCCAGCATTTT; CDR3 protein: CSARFPRRGNQPQHF
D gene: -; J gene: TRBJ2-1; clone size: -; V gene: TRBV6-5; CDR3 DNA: TGTGCCAGCAGTTATATTTCAGGGCGGGGTGAGCAGTTCTTC; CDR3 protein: CASSYISGRGEQFF
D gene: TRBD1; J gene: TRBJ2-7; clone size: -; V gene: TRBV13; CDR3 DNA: TGTGCCAGCAGCTTCGGTGGGCCTCAACCGGGACAGGGAGGGAGCTCCTACGAGCAGTACTTC; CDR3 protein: CASSFGGPQPGQGGSSYEQYF
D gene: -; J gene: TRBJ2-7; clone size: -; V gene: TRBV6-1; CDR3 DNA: TGTGCCAGCTGGCCAGAGAGTGGAGGTCTCTACGAGCAGTACTTC; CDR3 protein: CASWPESGGLYEQYF
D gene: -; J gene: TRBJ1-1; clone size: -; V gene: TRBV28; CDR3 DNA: TGTGCCAGCAGTCCTGACTCGTTTTTAGAAGCTTTCTTT; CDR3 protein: CASSPDSFLEAFF
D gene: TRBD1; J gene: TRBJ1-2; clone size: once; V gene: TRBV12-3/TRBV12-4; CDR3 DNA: TGTGCCGGCAGACCAGCGGGACAGGCCGGCCCGGGAGGCTACACCTTC; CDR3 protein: CAGRPAGQAGPGGYTF
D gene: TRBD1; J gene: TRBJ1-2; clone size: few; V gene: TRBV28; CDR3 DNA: TGTGCCAGCAGACTCCGGACAGGGACTAACTATGGCTACACCTTC; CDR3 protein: CASRLRTGTNYGYTF
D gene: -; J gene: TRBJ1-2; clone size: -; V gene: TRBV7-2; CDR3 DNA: TGTGCCAGCAGCTCGGAATTCGGGCGGGGTGGCTACACCTTC; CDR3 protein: CASSSEFGRGGYTF
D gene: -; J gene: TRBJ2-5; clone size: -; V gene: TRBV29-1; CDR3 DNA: TGCAGCGTTGCGTCGTCGGAGACCCAGTACTTC; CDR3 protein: CSVASSETQYF
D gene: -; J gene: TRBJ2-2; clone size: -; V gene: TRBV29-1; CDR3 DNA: TGCAGCGTTGCAAGGAGCAGCACCGGGGAGCTGTTTTTT; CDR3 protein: CSVARSSTGELFF
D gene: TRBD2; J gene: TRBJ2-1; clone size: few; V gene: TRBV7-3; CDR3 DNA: TGTGCCAGCAGCTTACAGCCTAGCGGGGGGGATGGTGAGCAGTTCTTC; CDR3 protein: CASSLQPSGGDGEQFF
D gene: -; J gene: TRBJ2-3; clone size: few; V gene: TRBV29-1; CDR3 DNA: TGCAGCGTTGGGGCGGCGGGGAGCACAGATACGCAGTATTTT; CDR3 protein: CSVGAAGSTDTQYF
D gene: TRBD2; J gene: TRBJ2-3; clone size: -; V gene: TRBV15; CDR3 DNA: TGTGCCACCAGCAGAGACTTGGGCGGGGGAAGCACAGATACGCAGTATTTT; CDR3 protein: CATSRDLGGGSTDTQYF
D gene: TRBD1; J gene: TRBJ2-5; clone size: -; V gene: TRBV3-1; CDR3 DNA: TGTGCCAGCAGTCCTGACAGGGGGCACAGGGAGACCCAGTACTTC; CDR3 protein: CASSPDRGHRETQYF
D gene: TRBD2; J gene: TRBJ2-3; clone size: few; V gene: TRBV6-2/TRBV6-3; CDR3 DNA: TGTGCCAGCTCCCGGGCGGGGGTCGATAGCACAGATACGCAGTATTTT; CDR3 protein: CASSRAGVDSTDTQYF
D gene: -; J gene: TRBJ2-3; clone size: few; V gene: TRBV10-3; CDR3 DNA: TGTGCCATCAGTGAGTCGAAGACAGATACGCAGTATTTT; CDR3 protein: CAISESKTDTQYF
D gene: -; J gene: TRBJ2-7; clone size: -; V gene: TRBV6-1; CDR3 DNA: TGTGCCAGCAGTGAACGACAGGCTCGTCCGGCGAGCGAGCAGTACTTC; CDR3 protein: CASSERQARPASEQYF